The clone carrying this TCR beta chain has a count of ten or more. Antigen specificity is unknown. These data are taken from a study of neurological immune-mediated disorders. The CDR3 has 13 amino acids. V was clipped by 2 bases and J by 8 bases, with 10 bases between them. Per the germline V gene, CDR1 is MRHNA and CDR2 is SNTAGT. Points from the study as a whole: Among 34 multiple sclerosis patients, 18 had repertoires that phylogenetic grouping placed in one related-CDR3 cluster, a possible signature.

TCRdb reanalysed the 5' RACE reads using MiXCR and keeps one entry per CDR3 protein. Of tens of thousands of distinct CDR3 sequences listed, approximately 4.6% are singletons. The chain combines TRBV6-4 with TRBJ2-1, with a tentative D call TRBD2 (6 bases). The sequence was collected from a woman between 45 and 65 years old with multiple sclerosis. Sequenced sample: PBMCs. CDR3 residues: CASSDRDSDEQFF. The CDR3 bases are TGTGCCAGCAGTGACCGGGACTCAGATGAGCAGTTCTTC.